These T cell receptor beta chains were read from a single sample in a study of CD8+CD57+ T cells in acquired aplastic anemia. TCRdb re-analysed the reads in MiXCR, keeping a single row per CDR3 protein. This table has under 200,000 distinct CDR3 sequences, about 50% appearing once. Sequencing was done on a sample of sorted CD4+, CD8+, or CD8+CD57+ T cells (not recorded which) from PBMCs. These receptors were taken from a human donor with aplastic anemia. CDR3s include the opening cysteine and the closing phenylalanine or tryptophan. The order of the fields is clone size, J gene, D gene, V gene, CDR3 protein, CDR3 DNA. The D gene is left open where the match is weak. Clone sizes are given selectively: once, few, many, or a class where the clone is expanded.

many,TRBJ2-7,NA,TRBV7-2,CASSWDQRSRSYEQYF,TGTGCCAGCAGCTGGGACCAACGATCACGGAGTTACGAGCAGTACTTC
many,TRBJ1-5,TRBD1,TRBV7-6,CASSLGHRGGSNQPQHF,TGTGCCAGCAGCTTAGGTCACAGGGGAGGTAGCAATCAGCCCCAGCATTTT
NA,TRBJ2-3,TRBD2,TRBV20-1,CSARSGTSGTADTQYF,TGCAGTGCTAGATCGGGGACTAGCGGGACCGCAGATACGCAGTATTTT
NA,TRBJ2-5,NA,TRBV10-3,CAISRTGEYQETQYF,TGTGCCATCAGTAGAACGGGGGAGTACCAAGAGACCCAGTACTTC
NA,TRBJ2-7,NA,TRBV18,CASSILAEPPYYEQYF,TGTGCCAGCTCCATTTTAGCGGAACCACCTTACTACGAGCAGTACTTC
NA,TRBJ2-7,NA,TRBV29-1,CSVEGVETYEQYF,TGCAGCGTTGAGGGCGTAGAGACCTACGAGCAGTACTTC
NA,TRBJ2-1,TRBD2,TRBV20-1,CSAREGLARGGEQFF,TGCAGTGCTAGAGAGGGACTAGCGCGGGGAGGTGAGCAGTTCTTC
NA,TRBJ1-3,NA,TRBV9,CASSVGLVGKEPVGNTIYF,TGTGCCAGCAGCGTAGGTTTGGTTGGGAAGGAACCTGTGGGAAACACCATATATTTT
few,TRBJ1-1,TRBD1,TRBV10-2,CASSERTGIGGNTEAFF,TGCGCCAGCAGTGAAAGGACAGGGATTGGGGGGAACACTGAAGCTTTCTTT
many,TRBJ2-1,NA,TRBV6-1,CASTRYNEQFF,TGTGCCAGCACCAGATACAATGAGCAGTTCTTC
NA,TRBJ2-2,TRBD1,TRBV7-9,CAWSPLTGGNTGELFF,TGTGCCTGGAGCCCTCTGACAGGGGGTAACACCGGGGAGCTGTTTTTT
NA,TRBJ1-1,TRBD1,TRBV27,CASSLPPGQGVVSTEAFF,TGTGCCAGCAGTTTACCTCCGGGGCAGGGGGTTGTTAGCACTGAAGCTTTCTTT
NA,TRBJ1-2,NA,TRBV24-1,CATSDFGERGSNYGYAF,TGTGCCACCAGTGATTTCGGGGAGAGAGGCTCTAACTATGGCTACGCCTTC
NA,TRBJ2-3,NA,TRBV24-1,CATSAADTQYF,TGTGCCACCTCCGCTGCAGATACGCAGTATTTT
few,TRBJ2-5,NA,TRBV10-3,CAIGLETQYF,TGTGCCATCGGCCTGGAGACCCAGTACTTC
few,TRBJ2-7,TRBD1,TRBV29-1,CSVERTGINEQYF,TGCAGCGTTGAAAGGACAGGCATCAACGAGCAGTACTTC
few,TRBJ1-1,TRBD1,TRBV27,CASSATGDTEAFF,TGTGCCAGCAGTGCGACAGGGGACACTGAAGCTTTCTTT
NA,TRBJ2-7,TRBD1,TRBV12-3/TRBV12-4,CACRGTGVTYEQYF,TGTGCCTGCAGGGGGACAGGGGTTACCTACGAGCAGTACTTC
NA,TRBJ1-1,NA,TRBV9,CAGSGSNAEAFF,TGTGCCGGCAGCGGGTCGAACGCTGAGGCTTTCTTT
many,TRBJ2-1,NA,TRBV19,CASNIDTGTNEQFF,TGTGCCAGTAACATTGATACAGGCACAAATGAGCAGTTCTTC
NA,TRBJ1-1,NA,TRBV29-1,CSAWVGITEAFF,TGCAGCGCCTGGGTCGGGATCACTGAAGCTTTCTTT
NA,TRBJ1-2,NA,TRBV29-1,CSVGGQGSGYGYTF,TGCAGCGTTGGAGGGCAGGGGAGCGGCTATGGCTACACCTTC
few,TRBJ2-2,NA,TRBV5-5,CASSLVTPTGELFF,TGTGCCAGCAGCTTGGTCACTCCCACCGGGGAGCTGTTTTTT
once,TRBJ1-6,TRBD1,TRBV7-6,CASSLPGQPSPLHF,TGTGCCAGCAGCTTACCGGGACAGCCTTCACCCCTCCACTTT
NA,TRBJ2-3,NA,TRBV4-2,CASSQGVGGDTQYF,TGTGCCAGCAGCCAAGGTGTTGGGGGCGATACGCAGTATTTT
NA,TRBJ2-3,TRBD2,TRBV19,CASTWTSGGTDTQYF,TGTGCCAGTACTTGGACTAGCGGGGGCACAGATACGCAGTATTTT
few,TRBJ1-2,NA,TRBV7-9,CASSLGQTYGYTF,TGTGCCAGCAGCTTAGGCCAGACCTATGGCTACACCTTC
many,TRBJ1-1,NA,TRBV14,CASSQVDPGGTEAFF,TGTGCCAGCAGCCAAGTGGATCCGGGAGGCACTGAAGCTTTCTTT
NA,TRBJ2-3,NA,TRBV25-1,CASGTGPDTQYF,TGTGCCAGCGGAACAGGGCCAGATACGCAGTATTTT
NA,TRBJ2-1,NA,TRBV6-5,CASSYEAARYNEQFF,TGTGCCAGCAGTTACGAGGCAGCGAGATACAATGAGCAGTTCTTC
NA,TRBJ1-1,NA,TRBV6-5,CASSDKGYSEAFF,TGTGCCAGCAGTGATAAGGGATATAGTGAAGCTTTCTTC
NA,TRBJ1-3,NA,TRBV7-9,CASSLRRGRNTIYF,TGTGCCAGCAGCTTGAGGAGGGGAAGGAACACCATATATTTT
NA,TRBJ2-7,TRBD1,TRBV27,CASRPGTELYEQYF,TGTGCCAGCAGACCTGGGACAGAACTCTACGAGCAGTACTTC
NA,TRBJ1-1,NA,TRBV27,CASSLGTLGTEAFF,TGTGCCAGCAGTTTAGGGACTTTGGGCACTGAAGCTTTCTTT
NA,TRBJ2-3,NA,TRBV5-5,CASSLAASTDTQYF,TGTGCCAGCAGCTTGGCAGCTAGCACAGATACGCAGTATTTT
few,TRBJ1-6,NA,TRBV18,CASSPGPTSNSPLHF,TGTGCCAGCTCACCGGGACCGACTAGTAATTCACCCCTCCACTTT
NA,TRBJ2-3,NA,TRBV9,CASSPSIDTQYF,TGTGCCAGCAGTCCTAGCATAGATACGCAGTATTTT
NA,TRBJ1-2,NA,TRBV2,CASSEGRDYGYTF,TGTGCCAGCAGTGAAGGCAGGGACTATGGCTACACCTTC
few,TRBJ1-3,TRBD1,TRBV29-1,CSVEGGQGLGNTIYF,TGCAGCGTTGAAGGCGGACAGGGGTTAGGAAACACCATATATTTT
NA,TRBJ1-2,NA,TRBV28,CASSPDSVTYGYTF,TGTGCCAGCAGTCCGGACAGCGTTACCTATGGCTACACCTTC
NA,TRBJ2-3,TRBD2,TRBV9,CASSVSGLADDTQYF,TGTGCCAGCAGCGTCAGTGGACTAGCGGACGATACGCAGTATTTT
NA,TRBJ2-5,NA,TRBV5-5,CASSWTKETQYF,TGCGCCAGCAGCTGGACCAAAGAGACCCAGTACTTC
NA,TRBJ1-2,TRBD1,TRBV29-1,CSADPGQGYGYTF,TGCAGCGCTGACCCGGGACAGGGCTATGGCTACACCTTC
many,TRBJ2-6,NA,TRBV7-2,CASSSRTAGANVLTF,TGTGCCAGCAGCTCAAGGACTGCTGGGGCCAACGTCCTGACTTTC
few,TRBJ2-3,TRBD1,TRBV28,CASSLGTGGRTDTQYF,TGTGCCAGCAGTTTAGGGACAGGGGGTAGGACAGATACGCAGTATTTT
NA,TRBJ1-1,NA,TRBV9,CASSVATEHTEAFF,TGTGCCAGCAGCGTAGCTACGGAGCACACCGAAGCTTTCTTT
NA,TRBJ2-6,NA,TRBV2,CASRGGQTHLANVLTF,TGTGCCAGCAGGGGTGGGCAGACCCATTTGGCCAACGTCCTGACTTTC
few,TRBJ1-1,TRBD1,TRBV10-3,CAIKLDRGNTEAFF,TGTGCCATCAAATTGGACAGGGGGAACACTGAAGCTTTCTTT
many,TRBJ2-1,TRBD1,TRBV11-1,CASSFSRIDRGHNYNEQFF,TGTGCCAGCAGCTTTAGCCGAATTGACAGGGGGCATAACTACAATGAGCAGTTCTTC
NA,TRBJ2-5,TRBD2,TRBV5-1,CASSLGLEGLEETQYF,TGCGCCAGCAGCCTGGGACTAGAGGGGTTGGAAGAGACCCAGTACTTC
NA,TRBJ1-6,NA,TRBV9,CASSNNSPLHF,TGTGCCAGCAGCAATAATTCACCCCTCCACTTT
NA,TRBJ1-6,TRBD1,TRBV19,CASSSGQNNSPLHF,TGTGCCAGTAGTTCGGGACAGAATAATTCACCCCTCCACTTT
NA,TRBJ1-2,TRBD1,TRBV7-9,CASQPGQGAYGYTF,TGTGCCAGCCAACCGGGACAGGGGGCCTATGGCTACACCTTC
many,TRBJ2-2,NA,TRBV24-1,CATNSGAGELFF,TGTGCCACCAATAGTGGGGCCGGGGAGCTGTTTTTT
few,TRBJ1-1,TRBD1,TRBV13,CASRYTGVGGTEAFF,TGTGCCAGCAGATATACAGGGGTGGGAGGCACTGAAGCTTTCTTT